The rows below give T cell receptor beta chains drawn from one sample of a study of T-cell memory formation after mild COVID-19. One entry per CDR3 protein, called by TCRdb with MiXCR from the 5' RACE reads. Of fewer than 350,000 distinct CDR3 sequences listed, more than 15% are singletons. Sample: PBMCs or a T cell subset sorted from them (not recorded which). All receptors derive from a young man who had mild COVID-19 (a few samples of this study predate the infection). Cell type and time point are not known. The CDR3 runs from the conserved cysteine through the conserved F or W. The order of the fields is J gene, V gene, clone size, D gene, CDR3 protein, CDR3 DNA. The D gene is left open where the match is weak. Clone size is shown for a subset of rows, as once, few, many or a class of expanded clone.

>TRBJ2-5|TRBV7-9|NA|TRBD2
CASSLEFGTSGGLTIQETQYF
TGTGCCAGCAGCTTAGAGTTCGGGACTAGCGGGGGCCTAACCATTCAAGAGACCCAGTACTTC
>TRBJ2-7|TRBV4-1|few|NA
CASSRPGGGEQYF
TGCGCCAGCAGCCGACCCGGGGGAGGCGAGCAGTACTTC
>TRBJ1-3|TRBV7-6|NA|TRBD1
CASSLSGGASGNTIYF
TGTGCCAGCAGCTTATCAGGGGGCGCATCTGGAAACACCATATATTTT
>TRBJ1-6|TRBV11-2|NA|NA
CASSFSFDRPQNSPLHF
TGTGCCAGCAGCTTTAGCTTTGACAGGCCCCAAAATTCACCCCTCCACTTT
>TRBJ1-5|TRBV7-2|few|TRBD1
CASSLAGQGIIQPQHF
TGTGCCAGCAGCCTAGCGGGACAGGGGATCATTCAGCCCCAGCATTTT
>TRBJ2-3|TRBV9|NA|TRBD1
CASSAVTGAPDTQYF
TGTGCCAGCAGCGCCGTCACAGGGGCCCCAGATACGCAGTATTTT
>TRBJ1-2|TRBV7-2|few|NA
CASGRRGANYGYTF
TGTGCCAGCGGTCGCAGGGGAGCTAACTATGGCTACACCTTC
>TRBJ2-1|TRBV5-4|few|NA
CASSLGGWNYNEQFF
TGTGCCAGCAGCTTGGGGGGGTGGAACTACAATGAGCAGTTCTTC
>TRBJ2-5|TRBV9|NA|NA
CASSVGRYEETQYF
TGTGCCAGCAGCGTCGGACGGTATGAAGAGACCCAGTACTTC
>TRBJ1-6|TRBV7-3|NA|NA
CASSLSGSHSPLHF
TGTGCCAGCAGCCTGTCAGGGTCTCATTCACCCCTCCACTTT
>TRBJ1-5|TRBV28|NA|TRBD1
CASSRQGIGNQPQHF
TGTGCCAGCAGTAGACAGGGGATCGGGAATCAGCCCCAGCATTTT
>TRBJ2-3|TRBV18|few|NA
CASSPPAGRIDTQYF
TGTGCCAGCTCACCACCGGCGGGGCGGATAGATACGCAGTATTTT
>TRBJ2-6|TRBV6-2/TRBV6-3|few|NA
CASSWGPAGRTNVLTF
TGTGCCAGCAGTTGGGGCCCAGCAGGGAGGACCAACGTCCTGACTTTC
>TRBJ1-2|TRBV6-5|few|NA
CASSLLRYGAYGYTF
TGTGCCAGCAGTCTTCTTCGGTACGGAGCCTATGGCTACACCTTC
>TRBJ2-1|TRBV4-1|NA|NA
CASSPRSGDDEQFF
TGCGCCAGCAGCCCCAGGTCCGGGGACGATGAGCAGTTCTTC
>TRBJ1-1|TRBV7-3|few|TRBD1
CASSSQGAFTEAFF
TGTGCCAGCAGCTCTCAGGGGGCCTTCACTGAAGCTTTCTTT
>TRBJ2-3|TRBV5-5|NA|NA
CASSFLFGGAVADTQYF
TGTGCCAGCAGCTTTCTCTTTGGGGGGGCAGTCGCAGATACGCAGTATTTT
>TRBJ1-2|TRBV5-1|NA|NA
CASSLSAGGRNYGYTF
TGCGCCAGCAGCCTAAGTGCGGGGGGCCGGAACTATGGCTACACCTTC
>TRBJ1-2|TRBV20-1|few|NA
CSASLAGYGYTF
TGCAGTGCTAGTTTGGCAGGCTATGGCTACACCTTC
>TRBJ1-5|TRBV6-5|NA|NA
CASNRGQGQPQHF
TGTGCCAGCAACCGGGGGCAGGGTCAGCCCCAGCATTTT
>TRBJ2-5|TRBV7-6|NA|NA
CASSLAWVQETQYF
TGTGCCAGCAGCTTAGCCTGGGTACAAGAGACCCAGTACTTC
>TRBJ1-1|TRBV7-9|NA|NA
CASSLGAGYVYTEAFF
TGTGCCAGCAGCTTAGGGGCGGGTTACGTGTACACTGAAGCTTTCTTT
>TRBJ1-1|TRBV4-2|few|NA
CASSQVRRGMNTEAFF
TGTGCCAGCAGCCAAGTCCGCCGGGGTATGAACACTGAAGCTTTCTTT
>TRBJ2-3|TRBV7-9|many|NA
CASSIQSRTDTQYF
TGTGCCAGCAGCATACAGTCACGCACAGATACGCAGTATTTT
>TRBJ1-1|TRBV4-3|NA|NA
CASSQEAGGTEAFF
TGCGCCAGCAGCCAAGAGGCGGGGGGCACTGAAGCTTTCTTT
>TRBJ1-2|TRBV24-1|NA|NA
CATSETGNHYGYTF
TGTGCCACCAGTGAAACAGGAAATCACTATGGCTACACCTTC
>TRBJ2-2|TRBV2|NA|NA
CASSSSWELFF
TGTGCCAGCAGTTCTAGCTGGGAGCTGTTTTTT
>TRBJ1-5|TRBV2|NA|TRBD1
CASSRRTGYSNQPQHF
TGTGCCAGCAGTAGAAGGACAGGATATAGCAATCAGCCCCAGCATTTT
>TRBJ2-1|TRBV20-1|many|NA
CSAATRAHEQFF
TGCAGTGCTGCCACTAGAGCCCATGAGCAGTTCTTC
>TRBJ2-7|TRBV5-1|NA|NA
CASSLGTGPGDEQYF
TGCGCCAGCAGCTTGGGGACTGGGCCGGGGGACGAGCAGTACTTC
>TRBJ2-5|TRBV6-2/TRBV6-3|few|NA
CASSVSGRQETQYF
TGTGCCAGCAGTGTAAGCGGGCGGCAAGAGACCCAGTACTTC
>TRBJ1-1|TRBV2|NA|NA
CASSERQGNTEAFF
TGTGCCAGCAGTGAACGTCAGGGGAACACTGAAGCTTTCTTT
>TRBJ2-7|TRBV21-1|many|NA
CASTAPSGATYEQYF
TGTGCCAGCACCGCCCCTAGCGGGGCAACCTACGAGCAGTACTTC
>TRBJ1-6|TRBV3-1|NA|NA
CASSQDLQATLHF
TGTGCCAGCAGCCAAGATTTGCAAGCCACCCTCCACTTT
>TRBJ1-4|TRBV5-4|many|TRBD1
CASSLSAGGGEKLFF
TGTGCCAGCAGCTTATCTGCAGGGGGCGGTGAAAAACTGTTTTTT
>TRBJ1-2|TRBV15|NA|NA
CATSRDRTAYGYTF
TGTGCCACCAGCAGAGACCGGACAGCCTATGGCTACACCTTC
>TRBJ2-3|TRBV7-2|NA|NA
CASSFSTRTDTQYF
TGTGCCAGCAGCTTTTCGACCCGCACAGATACGCAGTATTTT
>TRBJ2-2|TRBV25-1|NA|TRBD2
CASSVAGTYTGELFF
TGTGCCAGCAGTGTAGCGGGGACCTACACCGGGGAGCTGTTTTTT
>TRBJ2-3|TRBV20-1|NA|NA
CSAPRGTTTDTQYF
TGCAGTGCCCCCCGGGGGACAACAACAGATACGCAGTATTTT
>TRBJ1-6|TRBV7-8|NA|TRBD1
CASSLDGTAYNSPLHF
TGTGCCAGCAGCTTAGACGGGACAGCTTATAATTCACCCCTCCACTTT
>TRBJ1-1|TRBV12-3/TRBV12-4|NA|TRBD1
CASSRPDRGEAFF
TGTGCCAGCAGCCGCCCGGACAGGGGTGAAGCTTTCTTT
>TRBJ2-7|TRBV15|NA|TRBD1
CATSIGTGNYEQYF
TGTGCCACCAGCATAGGGACAGGGAACTACGAGCAGTACTTC
>TRBJ2-2|TRBV20-1|NA|NA
CSARGLRRGPTGELFF
TGCAGTGCTAGAGGCCTCAGGAGGGGCCCCACCGGGGAGCTGTTTTTT
>TRBJ1-6|TRBV6-2/TRBV6-3|NA|NA
CASSDGLDNSPLHF
TGTGCCAGCAGTGATGGACTGGATAATTCACCCCTCCACTTT
>TRBJ1-4|TRBV10-3|NA|NA
CAIRGRDGHNEKLFF
TGTGCCATCAGGGGACGGGACGGGCATAATGAAAAACTGTTTTTT
>TRBJ1-1|TRBV7-2|NA|NA
CASSPRGRGKKGTEAFF
TGTGCCAGCAGCCCCCGTGGCAGGGGAAAAAAGGGCACTGAAGCTTTCTTT
>TRBJ2-5|TRBV5-1|NA|TRBD2
CASSLTGLAGGQETQYF
TGCGCCAGCAGCCTAACGGGACTAGCGGGGGGCCAAGAGACCCAGTACTTC
>TRBJ1-1|TRBV3-1|NA|NA
CASSQVGVGFKAFF
TGTGCCAGCAGCCAAGTAGGGGTTGGGTTTAAAGCTTTCTTT
>TRBJ2-3|TRBV7-3|NA|NA
CASGGSGSDTQYF
TGTGCCAGCGGTGGGTCTGGGTCAGATACGCAGTATTTT
>TRBJ2-6|TRBV20-1|few|NA
CSAYTSAGANVLTF
TGCAGTGCCTATACTTCGGCCGGGGCCAACGTCCTGACTTTC
>TRBJ2-2|TRBV7-2|few|NA
CASKGRGEGGTGELFF
TGTGCCAGCAAAGGTCGCGGGGAAGGGGGCACCGGGGAGCTGTTTTTT
>TRBJ1-5|TRBV4-2|NA|NA
CASSQESRNQPQHF
TGTGCCAGCAGCCAAGAATCCCGCAATCAGCCCCAGCATTTT
>TRBJ1-4|TRBV9|few|TRBD1
CASSAYGTAGEKLFF
TGTGCCAGCAGCGCGTACGGGACAGCTGGCGAAAAACTGTTTTTT
>TRBJ1-2|TRBV12-3/TRBV12-4|NA|NA
CASSFVGAGLNF
TGTGCCAGCAGTTTCGTCGGGGCAGGGTTAAACTTC
>TRBJ2-3|TRBV4-1|NA|NA
CASSPGFGFSSTDTQYF
TGCGCCAGCAGCCCAGGTTTCGGCTTTTCTAGCACAGATACGCAGTATTTT
>TRBJ2-5|TRBV9|many|TRBD2
CASSAGLAGDETQYF
TGTGCCAGCAGCGCGGGTTTAGCGGGGGATGAGACCCAGTACTTC
>TRBJ2-7|TRBV2|NA|NA
CASSEAGKFQQYF
TGTGCCAGCAGTGAAGCAGGGAAGTTTCAGCAGTACTTC